The text below deals with one T cell receptor beta chain. It has no known antigen specificity. No qualities accompany the bases; no much larger clone lies one base away. This specimen comes from a study of T cell responses to AZD1222 COVID-19 vaccine listed by TCRdb under 2021. Describing the broader study: AZD1222 recipients whose second dose came at about 4 weeks and those whose second dose came at about 12 weeks were combined into one group, since spike-specific TCR depth and breadth did not differ between the two schedules. TCR sequencing was performed for about 240 trial participants, of whom some 200 were given two doses of AZD1222 and around 26 were given two doses of MenACWY control vaccine. Trial participants were enrolled into age subgroups of 18-55, 56-69 and 70-plus years, which contained approximately 150, 28 and 58 TCR-sequenced participants, respectively. The investigation overall reported the following: No day 14 peak-response samples were available, so repertoires were characterized only after the peak T cell response. Epitopes outside the regions mutated in the B.1.351 and B.1.1.7 variants were reportedly recognized by nearly half of the unique spike-specific TCRs. The 56-69-year group was small, and its depth increase did not reach significance, likely because of low power. Participants were mostly white British, with more females than males. The authors suggested clonal diversity may have been underestimated. The vaccine-associated CD4 TCRs covered the entire spike protein, and the dominant responses fell in regions 160-218 and 743-854. After two AZD1222 doses, both the breadth and the depth of spike-specific TCRs were significantly higher than at day 0 and than in MenACWY recipients. Conclusions about previously exposed vaccinees are limited because only six or seven AZD1222 recipients were SARS-CoV-2 seropositive at baseline.

The CDR3 runs 17 residues from the cysteine to the phenylalanine. Just the 51-base CDR3 DNA is kept, in frame starting at base 1. Cut back by 1 base and 0 bases, the V and J ends lie 15 bases apart. Reading the germline V gene gives CDR1 SNHLY and CDR2 FYNNEI. The CDR3 regions of human TCRbeta chains were subjected to immunosequencing. The paper's data handling went like this. TCRs in the repertoires were matched against a reference library of SARS-CoV-2-specific TCRs that had been generated with the MIRA antigen-specificity platform. Breadth meant the fraction of unique TCRs that were SARS-CoV-2-associated, whereas depth meant the fraction of total T cells that were SARS-CoV-2-associated. Each spike-specific TCR was assigned to its reactive spike region and to a CD4 or CD8 class using the MIRA data. Log10-transformed breadth and depth values were compared by one-way ANOVA with Sidak's multiple comparisons tests. TCRdb stores this immuneACCESS table with in-frame sequences only. Part of the clones is absent; in the studies checked, under half of the shortfall reflects unresolved V genes, and no reason is known for the rest. D and trimming come from the DNA, and the V and J calls and clone size come from that table. The sample yields about 130,000 clones; roughly 90% were counted once. Of the sample, 1.5% to 1.9% falls within the top ten clones.

Taken with the paper, the label for time point translates to: baseline before first vaccination. Samples from vaccinated people were obtained from the UK trials COV001 and COV002, which included a single-blind randomized controlled phase 2/3 trial of AZD1222 (ChAdOx1 nCoV-19) in healthy adults. Trial participant PBMC samples were collected at day 0 and day 28 after the second dose for TCRbeta chain sequencing. This receptor was taken from an adult in good health. The sequence links TRBV2 to TRBJ1-2, with the D segment identity uncertain. The sequences come from peripheral blood, collected on day 0 of AZD1222 vaccination. The CDR3: CASSEEDRYLANYGYTF. The DNA sequence reads TGTGCCAGCAGTGAAGAGGACCGATATTTAGCTAACTATGGCTACACCTTC.